Listed below are T cell receptor beta chains from one sample, sequenced in a study of T cell responses to AZD1222 COVID-19 vaccine. Sequencing used immunoSEQ multiplex PCR; TCRdb keeps in-frame clones, though not all of them. The data show 100,000 to 120,000 clones, with 80% to 90% seen just once and about 15% held by the top ten. The sample was peripheral blood, taken 28 days after the second AZD1222 dose. The receptors were gathered from an adult who received the AZD1222 COVID-19 vaccine. The CDR3 runs from the conserved cysteine through the conserved F or W. A D gene is named only where the DNA matches it firmly. Clone sizes are given selectively: once, few, many, or a class where the clone is expanded.

CDR3aa: CASRVAGGSQETQYF; CDR3nt: TGTGCCAGCAGGGTAGCGGGGGGCTCACAAGAGACCCAGTACTTC; len: 15; v_gene: TRBV2; abundance: once; j_gene: TRBJ2-5; d_gene: TRBD2
CDR3aa: CASSFFNYGYTF; CDR3nt: TGTGCCAGCAGTTTTTTCAACTATGGCTACACCTTC; len: 12; v_gene: TRBV28; abundance: -; j_gene: TRBJ1-2; d_gene: -
CDR3aa: CASSPQTGEGYYGYTF; CDR3nt: TGTGCCAGCTCACCACAAACAGGGGAAGGCTACTATGGCTACACCTTC; len: 16; v_gene: TRBV18; abundance: -; j_gene: TRBJ1-2; d_gene: TRBD1
CDR3aa: CASSLNRDRGNQPQHF; CDR3nt: TGTGCCAGCAGCTTAAATCGGGACAGGGGGAATCAGCCCCAGCATTTT; len: 16; v_gene: TRBV7-9; abundance: once; j_gene: TRBJ1-5; d_gene: TRBD1
CDR3aa: CATSVQGYDEQYF; CDR3nt: TGTGCCACGTCGGTACAGGGGTATGACGAGCAGTACTTC; len: 13; v_gene: TRBV10-3; abundance: -; j_gene: TRBJ2-7; d_gene: TRBD1
CDR3aa: CASSLGGQNNQPQHF; CDR3nt: TGCGCCAGCAGCTTGGGGGGACAGAACAATCAGCCCCAGCATTTT; len: 15; v_gene: TRBV5-1; abundance: -; j_gene: TRBJ1-5; d_gene: TRBD1
CDR3aa: CASRTGGSGSGNEQFF; CDR3nt: TGTGCCAGCAGAACGGGCGGGAGTGGGAGTGGGAATGAGCAGTTCTTC; len: 16; v_gene: TRBV7-9; abundance: -; j_gene: TRBJ2-1; d_gene: TRBD2
CDR3aa: CASSLSLARTYEQYF; CDR3nt: TGTGCCAGCAGTTTAAGCCTAGCGAGAACCTACGAGCAGTACTTC; len: 15; v_gene: TRBV28; abundance: -; j_gene: TRBJ2-7; d_gene: -
CDR3aa: CSARDRAPDTQYF; CDR3nt: TGCAGCGCGCGGGACAGGGCTCCAGATACGCAGTATTTT; len: 13; v_gene: TRBV29-1; abundance: -; j_gene: TRBJ2-3; d_gene: TRBD1
CDR3aa: CASSAYGTHNEQFF; CDR3nt: TGTGCCAGCAGCGCATATGGGACTCACAATGAGCAGTTCTTC; len: 14; v_gene: TRBV9; abundance: -; j_gene: TRBJ2-1; d_gene: -